Detailed here is one T cell receptor (beta chain). Its antigen is undetermined. TCR alpha and beta CDR3 regions were amplified from RNA using iRepertoire nested multiplex PCR. Input was about 85-400 ng of tissue mRNA or PBMC total RNA. In TCRdb, the multiplex PCR reads were re-called with MiXCR into one record per CDR3 protein. The repertoire consists of around 150,000 distinct CDR3 sequences, with roughly 43% occurring once and the leading ten covering over 15%. These data originate in a study of glioma-infiltrating T cells. Study-level results: CDR3 overlap between tissue and blood was very small. Above-expected tissue-blood divergence occurred in all gliomas, most in low-grade ones.

CDR1 and CDR2 (germline): MNHEY, SVGAGI. The CDR3 loop spans 12 amino acids. V was clipped by 6 bases and J by 4 bases, with 9 bases between them. Material: glioma tissue, nonneoplastic brain tissue, or PBMCs (not recorded which). This TCR was recovered from a human donor with low-grade glioma or glioblastoma, undergoing nonglioma brain surgery, or in good health (not recorded which). V is TRBV6-5 and J is TRBJ1-1; no definite D call. CDR3 sequence: CASSPRFTEAFF. The CDR3 nucleotides read TGTGCCAGCAGCCCTAGATTCACTGAAGCTTTCTTT.